This TCR beta chain was recorded in a study of identical twins. A single record per CDR3 protein comes from TCRdb applying MiXCR to the 5' RACE reads. The data show about 720,000 distinct CDR3 sequences, about 18% seen once. This clonotype was detected a few times. V shed 6 bases and J shed 6 bases, with 8 bases lying between them. CDR3 length: 11 residues. Germline V gene lookup returns CDR1 SQVTM and CDR2 ANQGSEA. The same specimen was also included in a second study, on T cells expressing NK-cell markers.

This rearrangement joins TRBV29-1 to TRBJ2-2; D is ambiguous. Sequenced: PBMCs. The TCR was taken from a woman younger than 30 in good health. CDR3 sequence reads: CSVKGAGELFF. The CDR3 coding sequence is TGCAGCGTCAAGGGCGCCGGGGAGCTGTTTTTT.